This T cell receptor beta chain was identified in a study of T-cell reconstitution after alpha-beta-depleted transplantation in children (dated by TCRdb to 2016 to 2018). Looking at the study overall: T-cell immune reconstitution after TCRalphabeta/CD19-depleted allogeneic hematopoietic cell transplantation in children was quantitatively tracked in the study by means of TCR repertoire profiling.

A note on this clonotype: The clone's antigen remains unknown. No quality values exist for individual bases; no much larger clone is one base distant.

The V end loses 4 bases and the J end loses 2 bases, and a stretch of 15 bases separates them. CDR1 and CDR2 (MGHRA, YSYEKL) derive from the germline V gene. CDR3 length: 16 amino acids, cysteine to phenylalanine. CDR3 DNA only is kept here, 48 bases in frame from base 1. To prepare the library, PCR was applied. The data were produced on an Illumina HiSeq 2500. TCR libraries were prepared with molecular barcoding, using unique molecular identifiers to normalize TCRbeta repertoire quantification. The public reads were run again by TCRdb, first through fastp at Q25 and then through MiXCR, and only productive beta chains were kept. Rows are combined by CDR3 protein, so each entry shows the most common genes and DNA. The sample yields fewer than 500,000 distinct CDR3 sequences; around 46% were counted once. The top ten clones comprise 25% to 30% of the sample. Results the study describes overall, beyond this receptor: Hyperexpanded clone frequencies declined over subsequent months; after one year, T-cell counts and TCRbeta diversity were mostly attributed to newly produced T cells. About two months after transplant, the apparently early recovery of alphabetaT-cell counts reportedly depended on just several hundred clones that had expanded rapidly and came from non-depleted graft cells. The high TCRbeta diversity at day 60 in some patients was ascribed to recipient T cells and intrathymic progenitors that had survived conditioning.

Sample treatment or condition, as interpreted from the label and publication: allogeneic hematopoietic cell transplantation with graft depleted of TCRalphabeta T cells and CD19 B cells. The children who served as transplant recipients had been given grafts of TCRalphabeta/CD19-depleted allogeneic hematopoietic cells. Sequencing was performed on PBMCs, taken before TCRalphabeta/CD19-depleted stem cell transplant. This clonotype originated in a girl between 2 and 10 years old with aplastic anemia, due to receive a stem cell transplant. Recombination connected TRBV4-1 to TRBJ2-1, and perhaps TRBD2 as D gene, on 6 matching bases. The nucleotides are TGCGCCAGCAGCCGGAACCGGGACTCCCCCTACAATGAGCAGTTCTTC. This translates into CASSRNRDSPYNEQFF.